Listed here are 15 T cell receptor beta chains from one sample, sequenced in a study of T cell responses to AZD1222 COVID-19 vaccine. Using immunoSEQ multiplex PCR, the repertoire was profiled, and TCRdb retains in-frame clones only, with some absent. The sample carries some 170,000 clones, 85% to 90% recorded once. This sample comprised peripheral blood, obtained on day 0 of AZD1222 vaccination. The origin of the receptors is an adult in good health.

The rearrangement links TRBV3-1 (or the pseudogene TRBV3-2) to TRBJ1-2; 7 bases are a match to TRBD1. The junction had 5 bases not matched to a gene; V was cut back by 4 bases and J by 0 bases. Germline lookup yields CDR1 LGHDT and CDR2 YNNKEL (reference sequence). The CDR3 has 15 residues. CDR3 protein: CASSLGQVTNYGYTF. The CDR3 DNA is TGTGCCAGCAGCCTCGGACAGGTTACTAACTATGGCTACACCTTC.

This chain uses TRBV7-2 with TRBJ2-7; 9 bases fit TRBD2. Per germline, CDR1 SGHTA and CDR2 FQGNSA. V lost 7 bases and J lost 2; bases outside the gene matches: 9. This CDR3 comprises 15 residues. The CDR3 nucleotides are TGTGCCAGCACCATAATAGCGGGAGCCGCCTACGAGCAGTACTTC. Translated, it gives CASTIIAGAAYEQYF.

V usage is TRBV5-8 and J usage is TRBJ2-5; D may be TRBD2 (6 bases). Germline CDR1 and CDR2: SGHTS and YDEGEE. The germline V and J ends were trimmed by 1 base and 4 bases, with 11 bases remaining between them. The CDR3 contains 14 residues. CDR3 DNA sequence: TGTGCCAGCAGCTTGATTTCGGGAGCAGAGACCCAGTACTTC. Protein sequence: CASSLISGAETQYF.

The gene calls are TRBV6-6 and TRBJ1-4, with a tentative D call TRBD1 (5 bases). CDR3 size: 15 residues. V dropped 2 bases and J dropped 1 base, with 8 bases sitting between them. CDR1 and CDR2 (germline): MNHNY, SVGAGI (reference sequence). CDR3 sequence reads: CASSYERGTNEKLFF. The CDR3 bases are TGTGCCAGCAGTTACGAGAGGGGAACTAATGAAAAACTGTTTTTT.

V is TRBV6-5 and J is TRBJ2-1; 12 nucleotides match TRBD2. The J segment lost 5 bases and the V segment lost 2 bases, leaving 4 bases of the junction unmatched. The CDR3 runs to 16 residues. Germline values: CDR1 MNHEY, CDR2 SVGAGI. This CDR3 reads CASSYRTSGVHNEQFF. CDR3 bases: TGTGCCAGCAGTTACCGGACTAGCGGGGTCCACAATGAGCAGTTCTTC.

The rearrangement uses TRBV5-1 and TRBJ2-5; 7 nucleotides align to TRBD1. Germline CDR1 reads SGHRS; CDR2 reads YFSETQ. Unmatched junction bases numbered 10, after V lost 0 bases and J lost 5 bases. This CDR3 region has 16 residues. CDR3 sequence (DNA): TGCGCCAGCAGCTTGGGGGCACAGGGGCTCGCGGAGACCCAGTACTTC. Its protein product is CASSLGAQGLAETQYF.

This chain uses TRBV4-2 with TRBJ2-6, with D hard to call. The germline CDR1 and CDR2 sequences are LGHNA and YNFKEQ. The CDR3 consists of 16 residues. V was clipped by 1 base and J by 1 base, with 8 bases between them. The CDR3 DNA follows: TGTGCCAGCAGCCAAGCTCAGTGGTCTGGGGCCAACGTCCTGACTTTC. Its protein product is CASSQAQWSGANVLTF.

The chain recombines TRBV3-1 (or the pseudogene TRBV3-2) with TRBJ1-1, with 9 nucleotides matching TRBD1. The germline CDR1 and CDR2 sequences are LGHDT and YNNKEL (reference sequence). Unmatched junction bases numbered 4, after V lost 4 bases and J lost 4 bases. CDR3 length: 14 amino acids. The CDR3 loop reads CASSPGDRATEAFF. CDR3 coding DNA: TGTGCCAGCAGCCCGGGGGACAGGGCCACTGAAGCTTTCTTT.

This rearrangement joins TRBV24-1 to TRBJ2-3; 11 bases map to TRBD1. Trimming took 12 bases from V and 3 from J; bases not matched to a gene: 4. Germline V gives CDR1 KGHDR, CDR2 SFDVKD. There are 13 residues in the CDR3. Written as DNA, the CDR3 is TGTGCCGCCGGGACAGGGGGGACAGATACGCAGTATTTT. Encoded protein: CAAGTGGTDTQYF.

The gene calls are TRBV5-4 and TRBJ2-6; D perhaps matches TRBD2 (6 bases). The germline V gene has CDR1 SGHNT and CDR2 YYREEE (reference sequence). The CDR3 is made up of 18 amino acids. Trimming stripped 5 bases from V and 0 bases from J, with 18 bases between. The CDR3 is CASSRLGGNPSGANVLTF. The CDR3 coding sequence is TGTGCCAGCAGTCGTTTGGGGGGAAACCCCTCTGGGGCCAACGTCCTGACTTTC.

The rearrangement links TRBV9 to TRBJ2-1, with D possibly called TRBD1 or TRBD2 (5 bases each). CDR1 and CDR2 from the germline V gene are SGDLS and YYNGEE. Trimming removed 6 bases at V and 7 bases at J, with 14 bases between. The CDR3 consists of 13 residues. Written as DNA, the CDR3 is TGTGCCAGCACCACCGGGACGTTTAATGAGCAGTTCTTC. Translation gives CASTTGTFNEQFF.

CDR3 bases: TGTGCCAGCAGCCCAGGCGGGAACTCCTACGAGCAGTACTTC. It is translated as CASSPGGNSYEQYF. The rearrangement links TRBV5-4 to TRBJ2-7, with D perhaps matching TRBD2 (6 bases). Between the trimmed V and J ends, which lost 4 bases and 0 bases, there was a span of 11 bases. This CDR3 is 14 amino acids long. Germline V gene sequence: CDR1 SGHNT, CDR2 YYREEE (reference sequence).

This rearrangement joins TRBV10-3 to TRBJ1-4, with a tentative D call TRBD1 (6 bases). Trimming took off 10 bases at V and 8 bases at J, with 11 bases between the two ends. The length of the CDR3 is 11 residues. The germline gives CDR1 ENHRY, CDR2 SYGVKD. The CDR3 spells CATRDIEKLFF. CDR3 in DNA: TGTGCCACGCGGGACATAGAAAAACTGTTTTTT.

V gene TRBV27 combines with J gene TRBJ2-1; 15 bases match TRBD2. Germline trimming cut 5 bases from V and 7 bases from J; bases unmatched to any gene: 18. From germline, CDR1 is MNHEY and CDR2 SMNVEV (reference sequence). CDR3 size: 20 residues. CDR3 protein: CASSIRTSGRATSLMNEQFF. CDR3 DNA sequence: TGTGCCAGCAGTATCAGGACTAGCGGGAGGGCCACGTCTCTAATGAATGAGCAGTTCTTC.

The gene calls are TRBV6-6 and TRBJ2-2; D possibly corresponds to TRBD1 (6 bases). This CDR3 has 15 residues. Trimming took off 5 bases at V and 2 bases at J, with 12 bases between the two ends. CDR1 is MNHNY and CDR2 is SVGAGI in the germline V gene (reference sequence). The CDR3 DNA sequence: TGTGCCAGCAGTAAAGGGGGATCCAACACCGGGGAGCTGTTTTTT. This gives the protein CASSKGGSNTGELFF.